Presented here are 20 T cell receptor beta chains from one specimen sequenced in a study of cytomegalovirus exposure and HLA in healthy donors. PCR primers comprised 60 Vbeta and 13 Jbeta primers. Measured with immunoSEQ multiplex PCR; TCRdb has only the in-frame clones, and not every one. Here the sample spans fewer than 200,000 clones, roughly 12% being singletons. The specimen sequenced was PBMCs. These receptors were obtained from a man in his fifties in good health and CMV-seropositive.

This clone occurred a few times. The chain has TRBV11-1 and TRBJ2-7; 10 bases fit TRBD2. V was clipped by 1 base and J by 7 bases; unmatched bases: 10. This CDR3 spans 16 amino acids. Germline CDR1 reads SGHAT; CDR2 reads FQDESV (reference sequence). In DNA, the CDR3 is TGTGCCAGCAGCTTAGAATCCCTAGCGGGGGATGAAGAGCAGTACTTC. Its protein is CASSLESLAGDEEQYF.

The genes are TRBV2 and TRBJ1-2, with D possibly TRBD1 on 6 matching bases. This CDR3 has 14 residues. Germline V CDR1 and CDR2: SNHLY, FYNNEI. Trimming cost V 2 bases and J 4 bases, with 11 bases left between them. CDR3 region: CASSERGRLYGYTF. As DNA, the CDR3 is TGTGCCAGCAGTGAAAGGGGGAGACTCTATGGCTACACCTTC.

In this sample, this clone turned up a few times. The chain carries TRBV15 and TRBJ2-5; no firm D call. The length of the CDR3 is 15 residues. In germline, CDR1 is LNHNV, CDR2 YYDKDF (reference sequence). Trimming took 0 bases from V and 4 from J, leaving 12 bases between them. CDR3 bases: TGTGCCACCAGCAGAGATGGGCAGATTGGAGAGACCCAGTACTTC. Protein: CATSRDGQIGETQYF.

The chain carries TRBV9 and TRBJ1-5; D possibly corresponds to TRBD1 (6 bases). The CDR3 has 14 amino acids. The V and J ends lost 3 bases and 6 bases respectively, with 13 bases between them. CDR1 and CDR2 from the germline V gene are SGDLS and YYNGEE. Written as DNA, the CDR3 is TGTGCCAGCAGCGCAGGGACCAGGGGTCAGCCCCAGCATTTT. It codes for CASSAGTRGQPQHF.

This clone was seen more than once but under ten times. V gene TRBV6-5 combines with J gene TRBJ1-2; D gene uncertain. The V gene's germline CDR1 is MNHEY and CDR2 SVGAGI. V lost 5 bases, J lost 2 bases, and 12 bases lay in between. The CDR3 extends over 14 amino acids. The CDR3 region has the DNA TGTGCCAGCAGTCGGGAGGGCCCCAACTATGGCTACACCTTC. It encodes CASSREGPNYGYTF.

V is TRBV19 and J is TRBJ1-4; the match to TRBD1 covers 7 bases. CDR1 and CDR2 from the germline V gene are LNHDA and SQIVND (reference sequence). V was pared by 6 bases and J by 11 bases, with 15 bases of the junction left unmatched. CDR3 length: 15 residues. As DNA, the CDR3 is TGTGCCAGTAGCCTCCCCATAGGGGGCTCTGATAAACTGTTTTTT. Protein product: CASSLPIGGSDKLFF.

The DNA for the CDR3 is TGTGCCAGCAGCTTCCAGGCAGGGGGTGCCGAGACCCAGTACTTC. It specifies CASSFQAGGAETQYF. This chain connects TRBV7-9 to TRBJ2-5, with 7 bases identical to TRBD1. The V gene's germline CDR1 is SEHNR and CDR2 FQNEAQ (reference sequence). V shed 3 bases, J shed 5 bases, and the junction held 9 bases outside the gene matches. The CDR3 totals 15 residues.

The chain joins TRBV5-8 to TRBJ2-6; D not resolved. Trimming left V 5 bases short and J 4 bases short, with 7 bases between. CDR1 and CDR2 from the germline V gene are SGHTS and YDEGEE. The CDR3 contains 13 residues. The CDR3 loop reads CASRRSGANVLTF. The CDR3 nucleotides read TGTGCCAGCAGGAGATCAGGGGCCAACGTCCTGACTTTC.

The chain is built from TRBV4-3 and TRBJ2-2; 10 positions agree with TRBD2. The CDR3 covers 17 residues. V trimming: 0 bases; J trimming: 7 bases; junction bases outside the gene matches: 8. Germline V gene lookup returns CDR1 LGHNA and CDR2 YSLEER. The DNA of the CDR3 is TGCGCCAGCAGCCAAGAGACAGCGGGGGGGCCAATCGGGGAGCTGTTTTTT. This sequence encodes CASSQETAGGPIGELFF.

The gene calls are TRBV9 and TRBJ1-4; tentatively, D is TRBD1 (6 bases). The germline V gene encodes CDR1 SGDLS and CDR2 YYNGEE. The V and J ends lost 4 bases and 3 bases respectively, with 10 bases between them. The CDR3 is made up of 14 amino acids. The CDR3 sequence: CASSRGGANEKLFF. As DNA, the CDR3 is TGTGCCAGCAGCCGAGGGGGGGCTAATGAAAAACTGTTTTTT. Combining the CDR3 with reference TRBV9 and TRBJ1-4 gives the whole variable domain DSGVTQTPKHLITATGQRVTLRCSPRSGDLSVYWYQQSLDQGLQFLIQYYNGEERAKGNILERFSAQQFPDLHSELNLSSLELGDSALYFCASSRGGANEKLFFGSGTQLSVL.

This sequence joins TRBV9 and TRBJ1-4, with no clear D. Trimming pared 0 bases from V and 4 bases from J, leaving 10 bases between. Germline V gives CDR1 SGDLS, CDR2 YYNGEE. The CDR3 runs 15 residues. This chain's CDR3 is CASSVAFASNEKLFF. Here the CDR3 DNA reads TGTGCCAGCAGCGTAGCTTTCGCCAGTAATGAAAAACTGTTTTTT.

The chain recombines TRBV19 with TRBJ1-3; 7 bases are a match to TRBD1. Trimming cost V 5 bases and J 1 base; bases outside gene matches: 5. The CDR3 extends over 15 amino acids. Germline V gene sequence: CDR1 LNHDA, CDR2 SQIVND (reference sequence). CDR3 sequence reads: CASSSQGQSGNTIYF. The CDR3 DNA sequence: TGTGCCAGTAGTTCACAGGGGCAATCTGGAAACACCATATATTTT.

This chain links TRBV29-1 with TRBJ2-1, with 13 bases aligning to TRBD2. V dropped 8 bases and J dropped 9; count of bases not matched to a gene: 10. The germline CDR1 and CDR2 sequences are SQVTM and ANQGSEA. This CDR3 is 14 amino acids long. CDR3 bases: TGCAGCACTAACCGGGGGACTAGCGGGGCTGAGCAGTTCTTC. It is translated as CSTNRGTSGAEQFF.

Points on this clone: Other DNA sequences of this sample code for an identical CDR3. The chain uses TRBV7-9 and TRBJ2-7, with 9 bases that match TRBD1. This CDR3 is 14 amino acids long. After removal of 6 bases from V and 2 bases from J, the junction contained 5 bases not matched to a gene. Germline CDR1 is SEHNR and CDR2 is FQNEAQ (reference sequence). The CDR3 spells CASRPRDRAYEQYV. For the CDR3, the DNA is TGTGCCAGCAGGCCCCGGGACAGGGCCTACGAGCAGTACGTC.

This clone was seen only a few times. This sequence joins TRBV5-1 and TRBJ2-3; TRBD2 matches at 12 bases. Germline CDR1 is SGHRS and CDR2 is YFSETQ. The V segment lost 2 bases and the J segment 2 bases; nucleotides outside the gene matches: 18. The CDR3 is 21 amino acids. CDR3 region: CASSLRDRVTSGGTSTDTQYF. The CDR3 DNA follows: TGCGCCAGCAGCTTAAGGGACAGGGTTACTAGCGGGGGGACCTCCACAGATACGCAGTATTTT.

The sample holds a few counts of this clone. The DNA of the CDR3 is TGTGCCAGCAGCTCGACAGGGTCCTATAATTCACCCCTCCACTTT. Protein product: CASSSTGSYNSPLHF. The chain uses TRBV7-6 and TRBJ1-6; TRBD1 matches at 7 bases. After removal of 4 bases from V and 1 base from J, the junction contained 1 base not matched to a gene. The CDR3 has 15 residues. Germline V lookup: CDR1 SGHVS, CDR2 FNYEAQ.

The chain combines TRBV7-2 with TRBJ2-5; 9 bases line up with TRBD2. With V trimmed by 4 bases and J by 7 bases, 4 bases remained unmatched. Germline CDR1 reads SGHTA; CDR2 reads FQGNSA. The CDR3 totals 13 residues. The CDR3: CASSSRRGGTQYF. The CDR3 DNA reads TGTGCCAGCAGCTCCCGGCGGGGGGGGACCCAGTACTTC. Full variable domain (rest looked up from reference TRBV7-2 and TRBJ2-5): GAGVSQSPSNKVTEKGKDVELRCDPISGHTALYWYRQSLGQGLEFLIYFQGNSAPDKSGLPSDRFSAERTGGSVSTLTIQRTQQEDSAVYLCASSSRRGGTQYFGPGTRLLVL.

This sequence joins TRBV7-2 and TRBJ1-5; D ambiguous. This CDR3 spans 13 amino acids. Germline CDR1 and CDR2: SGHTA and FQGNSA. Trimming removed 5 bases from V and 2 bases from J, with 7 bases in between. The CDR3 bases are TGTGCCAGCAGCGCCCCGGGCAATCAGCCCCAGCATTTT. Residues: CASSAPGNQPQHF.

The genes are TRBV18 and TRBJ2-5; a weak D match, TRBD1 (5 bases). Trimming took 3 bases from V and 5 from J, leaving 16 bases between them. The CDR3 totals 15 residues. CDR1 KGHSH and CDR2 LQKENI come from the germline V gene. DNA of the CDR3: TGTGCCAGCTCACCCTTGGGGAAGGGGTCGGAGACCCAGTACTTC. Amino acids: CASSPLGKGSETQYF.

The gene calls are TRBV7-8 and TRBJ2-7, with 8 bases fitting TRBD2. Germline V gene sequence: CDR1 SGHVS, CDR2 FQNEAQ. The J segment lost 1 base and the V segment lost 5 bases, leaving 7 bases of the junction unmatched. This CDR3 contains 15 residues. CDR3 amino acids: CASSPREGGSYEQYF. For the CDR3, the DNA is TGTGCCAGCAGCCCCCGGGAGGGAGGGTCCTACGAGCAGTACTTC. The complete variable domain, with remaining parts taken from reference TRBV7-8 and TRBJ2-7, reads GAGVSQSPRYKVAKRGQDVALRCDPISGHVSLFWYQQALGQGPEFLTYFQNEAQLDKSGLPSDRFFAERPEGSVSTLKIQRTQQEDSAVYLCASSPREGGSYEQYFGPGTRLTVT.